This T cell receptor beta chain emerged from a study of T-cell memory formation after mild COVID-19. Study context: TCR clusters showed largely donor specificity. General observations from the study: Contracting clones from day 15 to 85 showed balanced CD4/CD8; later expanders favored CD4+. Shrinking CD4+ clones resided mostly in CM and EM, and CD8+ ones in EMRA.

With respect to this clonotype: Its antigen is still unknown.

TCRdb re-called the 5' RACE reads with MiXCR, one entry per CDR3 protein. Of nearly 110,000 distinct CDR3 sequences listed, over 15% are singletons. CDR1 and CDR2 from the germline V gene are LNHDA and SQIVND (reference sequence). The length of the CDR3 is 14 residues. The V end lost 3 bases, the J end lost 3 bases, and 11 bases lay between the germline ends. The sequenced material came from PBMCs or a T cell subset sorted from them (not recorded which). The chain uses TRBV19 and TRBJ1-2; TRBD1 is a possible D gene (5 bases). The sequence was obtained from an adult woman who had mild COVID-19 (a few samples of this study predate the infection). Cell type and time point are not known. Here the CDR3 DNA reads TGTGCCAGTAGTATCGGGACTGGCTACTATGGCTACACCTTC. Translation: CASSIGTGYYGYTF.